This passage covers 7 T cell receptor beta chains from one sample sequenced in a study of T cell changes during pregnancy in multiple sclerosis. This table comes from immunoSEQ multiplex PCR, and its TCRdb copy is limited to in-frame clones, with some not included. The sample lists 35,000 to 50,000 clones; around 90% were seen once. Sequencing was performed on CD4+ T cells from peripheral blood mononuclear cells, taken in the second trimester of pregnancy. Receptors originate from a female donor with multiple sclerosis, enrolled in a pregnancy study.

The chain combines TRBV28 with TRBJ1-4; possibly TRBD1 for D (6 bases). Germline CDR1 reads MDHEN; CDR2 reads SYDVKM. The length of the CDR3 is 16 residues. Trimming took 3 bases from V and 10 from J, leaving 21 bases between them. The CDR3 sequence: CASSFIGGRGSGKLFF. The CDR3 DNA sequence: TGTGCCAGCAGTTTCATAGGCGGCAGGGGATCGGGAAAACTGTTTTTT. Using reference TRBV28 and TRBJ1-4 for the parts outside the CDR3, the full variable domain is DVKVTQSSRYLVKRTGEKVFLECVQDMDHENMFWYRQDPGLGLRLIYFSYDVKMKEKGDIPEGYSVSREKKERFSLILESASTNQTSMYLCASSFIGGRGSGKLFFGSGTQLSVL.

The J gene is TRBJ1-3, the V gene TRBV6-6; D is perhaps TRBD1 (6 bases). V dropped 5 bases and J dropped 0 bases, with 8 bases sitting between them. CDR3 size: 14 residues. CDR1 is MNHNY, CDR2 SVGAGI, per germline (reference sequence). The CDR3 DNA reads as TGTGCCAGCAGTATGGGGGCCTCTGGAAACACCATATATTTT. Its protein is CASSMGASGNTIYF.

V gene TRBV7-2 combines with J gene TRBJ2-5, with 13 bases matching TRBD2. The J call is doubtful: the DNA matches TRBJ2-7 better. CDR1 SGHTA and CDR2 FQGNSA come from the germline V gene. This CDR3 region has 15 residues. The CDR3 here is CASSWTSGSTYEQYF. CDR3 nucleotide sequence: TGTGCCAGCAGCTGGACTAGCGGGAGCACCTACGAGCAGTACTTC.

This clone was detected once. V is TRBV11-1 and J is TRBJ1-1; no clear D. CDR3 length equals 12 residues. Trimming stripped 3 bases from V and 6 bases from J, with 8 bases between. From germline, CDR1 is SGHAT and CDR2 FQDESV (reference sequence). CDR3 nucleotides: TGTGCCAGCAGCTTCGGGGTCGCTGAAGCTTTCTTT. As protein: CASSFGVAEAFF.

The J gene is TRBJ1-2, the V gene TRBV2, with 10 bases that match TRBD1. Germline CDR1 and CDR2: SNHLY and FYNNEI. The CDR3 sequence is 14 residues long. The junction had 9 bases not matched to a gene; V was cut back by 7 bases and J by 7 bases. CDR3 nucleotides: TGTGCCAGCAACGTCCGGGACAGGGGTTCTGGCTACACCTTC. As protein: CASNVRDRGSGYTF.

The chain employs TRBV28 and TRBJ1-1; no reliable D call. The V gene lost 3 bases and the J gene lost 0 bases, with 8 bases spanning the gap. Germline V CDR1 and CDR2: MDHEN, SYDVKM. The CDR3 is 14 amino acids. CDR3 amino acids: CASSLYSMNTEAFF. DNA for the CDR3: TGTGCCAGCAGTTTGTACAGCATGAACACTGAAGCTTTCTTT.

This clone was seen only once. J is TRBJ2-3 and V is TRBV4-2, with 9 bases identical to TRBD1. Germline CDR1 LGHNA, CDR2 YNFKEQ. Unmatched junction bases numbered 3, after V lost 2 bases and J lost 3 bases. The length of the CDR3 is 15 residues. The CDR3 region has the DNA TGTGCCAGCAGCCAAACAGGGGGCCGGACAGATACGCAGTATTTT. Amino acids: CASSQTGGRTDTQYF.